The 2 T cell receptor beta chains below all came from one sample that was sequenced in a study of T-cell reconstitution after alpha-beta-depleted transplantation in children. Preparing the TCRbeta library involved the use of unique molecular identifiers. TCRdb re-derived calls from the PCR reads in MiXCR, one entry per CDR3 protein. The data contain about 980,000 distinct CDR3 sequences, around 30% of them singletons. This sample comprised PBMCs, mostly from graft donor cells, obtained 360 days after TCRalphabeta/CD19-depleted stem cell transplant. The receptor source for this set is a boy younger than two who had a stem cell transplant for SCID, so the T cells may come from the graft donor.

Only a few counts were recorded for this clonotype. The J gene is TRBJ2-3, the V gene TRBV12-3 or TRBV12-4; no firm D call. The V and J ends lost 5 bases and 0 bases respectively, with 9 bases between them. The length of the CDR3 is 14 residues. CDR3 sequence: CASSRIPSTDTQYF. The CDR3 DNA follows: TGTGCCAGCAGTCGAATACCTAGCACAGATACGCAGTATTTT.

The rearrangement uses TRBV5-1 and TRBJ1-6, with D possibly being TRBD1 (6 bases). This CDR3 contains 13 residues. Germline assignment: CDR1 SGHRS and CDR2 YFSETQ. V was shortened by 7 bases and J by 10 bases, with 15 bases between the two germline ends. The CDR3 sequence is CASRTGFGSPLHF. CDR3 coding DNA: TGCGCCAGCCGAACAGGGTTCGGGTCACCCCTCCACTTT.